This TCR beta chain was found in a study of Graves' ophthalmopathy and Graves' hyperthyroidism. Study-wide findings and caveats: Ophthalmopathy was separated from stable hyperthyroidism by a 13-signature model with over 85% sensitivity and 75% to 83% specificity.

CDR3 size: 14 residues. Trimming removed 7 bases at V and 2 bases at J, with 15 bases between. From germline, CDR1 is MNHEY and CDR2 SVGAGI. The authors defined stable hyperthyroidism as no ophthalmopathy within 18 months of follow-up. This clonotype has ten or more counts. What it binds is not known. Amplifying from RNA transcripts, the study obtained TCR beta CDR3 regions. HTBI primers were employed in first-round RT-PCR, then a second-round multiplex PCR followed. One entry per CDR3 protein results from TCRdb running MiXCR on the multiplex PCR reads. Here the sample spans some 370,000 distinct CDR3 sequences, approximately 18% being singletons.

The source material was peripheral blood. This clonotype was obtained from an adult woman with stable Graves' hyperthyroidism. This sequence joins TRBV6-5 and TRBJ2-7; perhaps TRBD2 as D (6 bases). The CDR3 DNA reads TGTGCCAGCACTCACTTAGCGGTCCCCTACGAGCAGTACTTC. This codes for CASTHLAVPYEQYF.